This entry features one T cell receptor beta chain sequence. Its target is unknown. These data are taken from a study of T and B cells in COVID-19 patients. General observations from the study: Early severe-case samples and blood from mildly ill patients during symptoms were in short supply.

Germline loops: CDR1 MNHNS, CDR2 SASEGT. Trimming stripped 6 bases from V and 2 bases from J, with 11 bases between. This CDR3 is built from 13 residues. Blood genomic DNA input for TRB amplification was about 240-550 ng. Multiplex PCR with BIOMED2 TRB-A/B primer pools amplified TRB rearrangements. Each CDR3 protein is one row after TCRdb ran MiXCR on the multiplex PCR reads. The table includes about 7,900 distinct CDR3 sequences, 35% to 45% detected once. Sequencing was performed on blood. The TCR comes from a human donor who had recovered from COVID-19. The rearrangement links TRBV6-1 to TRBJ2-7; D is undetermined. DNA for the CDR3: TGTGCCAGCAGGCGTTACGGTCCCTACGAGCAGTACGTC. It encodes CASRRYGPYEQYV.